Listed below are T cell receptor beta chains from one sample, sequenced in a study of blood T cell repertoires in COVID-19. Assay used: immunoSEQ multiplex PCR; TCRdb lists only in-frame clones, some missing. The table records fewer than 200,000 clones, approximately 80% of them present only once. The sample was PBMCs or T cells enriched from blood (not recorded which). The source is a man aged 45-65 years who had recovered from COVID-19. Both conserved end residues are part of each CDR3. D genes are given only for firm matches. Only part of the rows carry a size: once, few, many, or a class if the clone is expanded.

- TRBD1 TRBJ1-1 TRBV6-1 TGTGCCAGCAGTGAGGGGACAGGGAAGACTGAAGCTTTCTTT CASSEGTGKTEAFF
once - TRBJ1-2 TRBV18 TGTGCCAGCTCACTACTTCAGGGGTTACTTGGCTACACCTTC CASSLLQGLLGYTF
- - TRBJ1-1 TRBV28 TGTGCCAGCAGTCCCCCTACGTTGAACACTGAAGCTTTCTTT CASSPPTLNTEAFF
few TRBD1 TRBJ1-2 TRBV29-1 TGCAGCGAGACAGGGGAAAGAGCGGGCTACACCTTC CSETGERAGYTF
- TRBD1 TRBJ1-3 TRBV9 TGTGCCAGCAGCGTAGGGACAGGGGCCAGCTCTGGAAACACCATATATTTT CASSVGTGASSGNTIYF
- - TRBJ2-1 TRBV28 TGTGCCAGCAGTTTACCAGGCCTAAGCTCCTACAATGAGCAGTTCTTC CASSLPGLSSYNEQFF
- TRBD2 TRBJ2-7 TRBV29-1 TGCAGCGTTCTAAAGCTAGCGGGTCGCTCCTACGAGCAGTACTTC CSVLKLAGRSYEQYF
- - TRBJ2-2 TRBV3-1/TRBV3-2 TGTGCCAGCAGCCCCAGTCCCTTCACCGGGGAGCTGTTTTTT CASSPSPFTGELFF
- - TRBJ2-3 TRBV12-5 TGTGCTAGTGGTCCCTCGGGGGGCACAGATACGCAGTATTTT CASGPSGGTDTQYF
- - TRBJ1-6 TRBV28 TGTGCCAGCAGTTTGGACTTTAATTCACCCCTCCACTTT CASSLDFNSPLHF
- - TRBJ1-1 TRBV21-1 TGTGCCAGCAGCAAGGGGACAGTAACAACCCTAAACACTGAAGCTTTCTTT CASSKGTVTTLNTEAFF
- - TRBJ2-7 TRBV5-1 TGCGCCAGCAGCGGGGACAACTCCTACGAGCAGTACTTC CASSGDNSYEQYF
- - TRBJ1-1 TRBV6-5 TGTGCCAGCAGCCAGCGGAAGAACACTGAAGCTTTCTTT CASSQRKNTEAFF
- TRBD2 TRBJ2-5 TRBV11-2 TGTGCCAGCAGCTTACTAGCGGGGGGAATCGAGACCCAGTACTTC CASSLLAGGIETQYF
- - TRBJ1-2 TRBV7-8 TGTGCCAGCAGCCAAGGAGGGTCCTATGGCTACACCTTC CASSQGGSYGYTF
- TRBD1 TRBJ1-6 TRBV27 TGTGCCAGCAGTCCTTCCCGGACAGGGTTGGGTTCACCCCTCCACTTT CASSPSRTGLGSPLHF
- TRBD1 TRBJ1-3 TRBV10-3 TGTGCCATCTCGGGACAGGGGATAACTGGAAACACCATATATTTT CAISGQGITGNTIYF
- TRBD1 TRBJ1-1 TRBV15 TGTGCCACCAGCACTCCAGACTCACCGGGACAGATAGAATCGAACGCTGAAGCTTTCTTT CATSTPDSPGQIESNAEAFF
- - TRBJ2-2 TRBV27 TGTGCCAGCAGTTTTAGACTAGTCTCGAACACCGGGGAGCTGTTTTTT CASSFRLVSNTGELFF
- - TRBJ1-3 TRBV5-1 TGCGCCAGCAGTAGTACCAGTCTAGCGGGGAGTGGAAACACCATATATTTT CASSSTSLAGSGNTIYF
- TRBD1 TRBJ1-2 TRBV6-5 TGTGCCAGCAGGCTAAATCGGGACAGGGGGCCAGGCTACACCTTC CASRLNRDRGPGYTF
- - TRBJ2-2 TRBV7-2 TGTGCCAGCAGCTACCCGCGAGGGGAGGGGGGGCTGTTTTTT CASSYPRGEGGLFF
few - TRBJ1-1 TRBV5-1 TGCGCCAGCAGTCACAGGATGGGGAACACTGAAGCTTTCTTT CASSHRMGNTEAFF
- - TRBJ1-2 TRBV6-1 TGTGCCAGCAGTGAAGAACCGAGGTCGAAGAGCTACACCTTC CASSEEPRSKSYTF
- - TRBJ1-5 TRBV11-2 TGTGCCAGCAGCTTAGATCGTAGTCAGCCCCAGCATTTT CASSLDRSQPQHF
- - TRBJ2-1 TRBV12-3/TRBV12-4 TGTGCCAGCAGCCACTCGACTAGTCATGAGCAGTTCTTC CASSHSTSHEQFF
- TRBD1 TRBJ1-4 TRBV4-1 TGCGCCAGCAGCCAAGGGTTCGGCAGGGGGTTTGAAAAACTGTTTTTT CASSQGFGRGFEKLFF
- TRBD1 TRBJ2-7 TRBV2 TGTGCCAGCAAATTACAGGGGGCCGACGAGCAGTACTTC CASKLQGADEQYF
- TRBD1 TRBJ2-7 TRBV18 TGTGCCAGCTCACCACTCGGGACAGGGGGGTACGAGCAGTACTTC CASSPLGTGGYEQYF
- - TRBJ1-1 TRBV5-4 TGTGCCAGCAGCTTACAGGGCAGGGCTGAAGCTTTCTTT CASSLQGRAEAFF
- - TRBJ2-1 TRBV18 TGTGCCAGCTCACCACCGCGGCAGGGAAAGGACTCCTACAATGAGCAGTTCTTC CASSPPRQGKDSYNEQFF
once TRBD1 TRBJ1-1 TRBV7-9 TGTGCCAGCAGCAATAGACAGGGGAGGACTGAAGCTTTCTTT CASSNRQGRTEAFF
- - TRBJ1-1 TRBV29-1 TGCAGCTCCGCGGGGGGGTTGAACACTGAAGCTTTCTTT CSSAGGLNTEAFF
- TRBD1 TRBJ2-7 TRBV6-5 TGTGCCAGCACTTGGACAGGGGGGAACTACGAGCAGTACTTC CASTWTGGNYEQYF
- TRBD1 TRBJ1-6 TRBV5-4 TGTGCCAGCAGCTTGGGGACAGGGACCTATAATTCACCCCTCCACTTT CASSLGTGTYNSPLHF
- - TRBJ1-1 TRBV5-1 TGCGCCAGCAGACAACTAGGGCAGGGGCTCACTGAAGCTTTCTTT CASRQLGQGLTEAFF
- TRBD2 TRBJ2-7 TRBV3-1/TRBV3-2 TGTGCCAGCAGCCAAGCGGGACTAGCGGGGTCCTACGAGCAGTACTTC CASSQAGLAGSYEQYF
- TRBD2 TRBJ2-5 TRBV7-7 TGTGCTAGCAGCGGCGGGAGTGGAGAGACCCAGTACTTC CASSGGSGETQYF
- - TRBJ1-5 TRBV7-8 TGTGCCAGCAGCTTCAGGGATAGCAATCAGCCCCAGCATTTT CASSFRDSNQPQHF
- TRBD1 TRBJ2-5 TRBV27 TGTGCCAGCAGTCCTCGGACAGGGGGCCAGGAGACCCAGTACTTC CASSPRTGGQETQYF
- TRBD2 TRBJ2-1 TRBV5-5 TGTGCCAGCAGCAGTCCCGGGACTAGGAGTCATGAGCAGTTCTTC CASSSPGTRSHEQFF
- TRBD1 TRBJ2-7 TRBV24-1 TGTGCCACCAGTGATGCCGGGACAGCAAATACGGGGCAGCAGTACTTC CATSDAGTANTGQQYF
- - TRBJ2-7 TRBV9 TGTGCCAGCAGCACGGGTCTCTCCTACGAGCAGTACTTC CASSTGLSYEQYF
- - TRBJ1-1 TRBV28 TGTGCCAGCAGTTCGGTAGCAGCATTCGGCACTGAAGCTTTCTTT CASSSVAAFGTEAFF
- TRBD1 TRBJ1-3 TRBV4-1 TGCGCCAGCAGCCTAAGGGGACAGAGCTCTGGAAACACCATATATTTT CASSLRGQSSGNTIYF
- TRBD1 TRBJ1-2 TRBV6-5 TGTGCCAGCAGTTACGGGAACAGGGGCGGCTATGGCTACACCTTC CASSYGNRGGYGYTF